What follows are 14 T cell receptor beta chains derived from one specimen sequenced in a study of blood T cell repertoires in COVID-19 (dated by TCRdb to 2020 to 2022). Libraries were constructed by the immunoSEQ multiplex PCR assay. The immuneACCESS repertoire file appears here via TCRdb, limited to in-frame rearrangements. These files lack a portion of the clones; in checked studies, under half of the deficit traces to unresolved V genes, and the cause of the others is not known. Within this sample are 200,000 to 300,000 clones, with about 86% of them counted one time only. The ten largest clones add up to roughly a tenth of the sample. The sequenced material came from peripheral blood. The receptors here all came from a woman of 80 years or more with acute or convalescent COVID-19.

This clone was seen once. The genes are TRBV7-8 and TRBJ2-6; maybe TRBD1 (6 bases). Germline lookup yields CDR1 SGHVS and CDR2 FQNEAQ. V was shortened by 7 bases and J by 4 bases, with 14 bases between the two germline ends. The CDR3 extends over 15 amino acids. CDR3 in amino acids: CASNRQGTGANVLTF. The CDR3 DNA sequence: TGTGCCAGCAACCGGCAGGGGACGGGGGCCAACGTCCTGACTTTC.

This sequence joins TRBV2 and TRBJ2-1; 8 bases agree with TRBD2. The V and J ends lost 0 bases and 5 bases, in that order; junction bases with no gene match: 6. The CDR3 extends over 16 amino acids. Germline V gene data show CDR1 as SNHLY and CDR2 as FYNNEI. The CDR3 loop is CASSEARRGANNEQFF. CDR3 nucleotide sequence: TGTGCCAGCAGTGAAGCGCGGCGGGGGGCGAACAATGAGCAGTTCTTC.

On this clone: The same CDR3 also results from other DNA sequences found in this sample. This rearrangement joins TRBV6-5 to TRBJ1-1, with TRBD1 as a possible D gene (5 bases). The V and J ends lost 0 bases and 0 bases respectively, with 8 bases between them. Per germline, CDR1 MNHEY and CDR2 SVGAGI. The CDR3 is 15 residues long. CDR3: CASSYSGGMNTEAFF. The CDR3 DNA follows: TGTGCCAGCAGTTACTCTGGGGGGATGAACACTGAAGCTTTCTTT.

This sequence joins TRBV19 and TRBJ2-5, with D unresolved. The length of the CDR3 is 13 residues. CDR1 is LNHDA, CDR2 SQIVND, per germline (reference sequence). V lost 1 base and J lost 2, with 5 bases in between. DNA for the CDR3: TGTGCCAGTAGTATAGGTAGACAAGAGACCCAGTACTTC. It translates to CASSIGRQETQYF.

The chain joins TRBV5-1 to TRBJ1-2; unclear D gene. Germline V gene sequence: CDR1 SGHRS, CDR2 YFSETQ. V was shortened by 1 base and J by 5 bases, with 9 bases between the two germline ends. The length of the CDR3 is 13 residues. CDR3: CASSLSGEYGYTF. The CDR3 coding sequence is TGCGCCAGCAGCTTGTCCGGGGAGTATGGCTACACCTTC.

The chain is built from TRBV18 and TRBJ2-1; possible D gene TRBD2, 5 bases. Per germline, CDR1 KGHSH and CDR2 LQKENI. V was shortened by 4 bases and J by 8 bases, with 15 bases between the two germline ends. CDR3 size: 14 residues. In nucleotides, the CDR3 is TGTGCCAGCTCACGCCCGCCGGGGTTGGATGAGCAGTTCTTC. Translated: CASSRPPGLDEQFF.

The gene calls are TRBV6-5 and TRBJ2-1; D possibly corresponds to TRBD2 (6 bases). The germline V gene encodes CDR1 MNHEY and CDR2 SVGAGI. CDR3 length: 15 amino acids. Trimming pared 8 bases from V and 6 bases from J, leaving 20 bases between. CDR3 residues: CASGSTGEEGNEQFF. CDR3 bases: TGTGCCAGCGGATCTACGGGGGAGGAAGGCAATGAGCAGTTCTTC.

The chain joins TRBV9 to TRBJ2-5; D is ambiguous. The V gene lost 0 bases and the J gene lost 2 bases, with 11 bases spanning the gap. The CDR3 covers 15 residues. Germline CDR1 is SGDLS and CDR2 is YYNGEE. CDR3 protein: CASSVGERPQETQYF. CDR3 nucleotide sequence: TGTGCCAGCAGCGTAGGAGAGAGGCCTCAAGAGACCCAGTACTTC.

The sample holds a few counts of this clone. The chain joins TRBV19 to TRBJ1-2, with a weak D call TRBD1 (5 bases). Deletions cut 0 bases from V and 0 bases from J, with 11 bases between. The CDR3 has 16 amino acids. Germline values: CDR1 LNHDA, CDR2 SQIVND (reference sequence). This CDR3 is CASSIDHTTANYGYTF. CDR3 nucleotides: TGTGCCAGTAGTATAGATCATACGACAGCTAACTATGGCTACACCTTC. Based on the CDR3 plus reference TRBV19 and TRBJ1-2, the full variable domain is DGGITQSPKYLFRKEGQNVTLSCEQNLNHDAMYWYRQDPGQGLRLIYYSQIVNDFQKGDIAEGYSVSREKKESFPLTVTSAQKNPTAFYLCASSIDHTTANYGYTFGSGTRLTVV.

The V call is TRBV18, the J call TRBJ1-1, with D tentatively TRBD1 (6 bases). This CDR3 is built from 15 residues. V was trimmed by 3 bases and J by 0 bases, leaving 11 bases between them. Germline lookup yields CDR1 KGHSH and CDR2 LQKENI. The CDR3 bases are TGTGCCAGCTCACCTAAAACAGGGATGAACACTGAAGCTTTCTTT. Amino acid sequence: CASSPKTGMNTEAFF.

This chain links TRBV5-1 with TRBJ2-7; D remains ambiguous. V was clipped by 0 bases and J by 5 bases, with 12 bases between them. The CDR3 runs 14 residues. Germline V gives CDR1 SGHRS, CDR2 YFSETQ. The CDR3 DNA is TGCGCCAGCAGCTTGGGTCCCGGCCGGGACGAGCAGTACTTC. Protein product: CASSLGPGRDEQYF.

Details on this clone: The junction departs from the called germline gene at one end, perhaps through a read error. The chain recombines TRBV3-1 (or the pseudogene TRBV3-2) with TRBJ2-1; TRBD2 agrees at 9 bases. Germline CDR1 and CDR2: LGHDT and YNNKEL (reference sequence). The CDR3 spans 16 residues. CDR3 region: CASSQEYLAGYNGQFF. CDR3 nucleotide sequence: TGTGCCAGCAGCCAAGAATACCTAGCGGGGTACAATGGGCAGTTCTTC.

The V gene is TRBV3-1 (or the pseudogene TRBV3-2), the J gene TRBJ2-1, with D maybe TRBD2 (6 bases). CDR1 is LGHDT, CDR2 YNNKEL, per germline (reference sequence). CDR3 length: 15 residues. Trimming removed 3 bases from V and 7 bases from J, with 16 bases in between. The CDR3 loop is CASSQGRWAGNEQFF. The CDR3 region has the DNA TGTGCCAGCAGCCAGGGGAGGTGGGCCGGGAATGAGCAGTTCTTC.

Comments on this clone: At one of its ends the junction is not consistent with the germline gene, which may arise from a read error. The CDR3 DNA sequence: TGTGCCATCAGTGAAGGAGCCTATAATTCACCCCTCTACTTT. Protein product: CAISEGAYNSPLYF. The chain links TRBV10-3 to TRBJ1-6; D call uncertain. This CDR3 contains 14 residues. Germline V gene lookup returns CDR1 ENHRY and CDR2 SYGVKD.